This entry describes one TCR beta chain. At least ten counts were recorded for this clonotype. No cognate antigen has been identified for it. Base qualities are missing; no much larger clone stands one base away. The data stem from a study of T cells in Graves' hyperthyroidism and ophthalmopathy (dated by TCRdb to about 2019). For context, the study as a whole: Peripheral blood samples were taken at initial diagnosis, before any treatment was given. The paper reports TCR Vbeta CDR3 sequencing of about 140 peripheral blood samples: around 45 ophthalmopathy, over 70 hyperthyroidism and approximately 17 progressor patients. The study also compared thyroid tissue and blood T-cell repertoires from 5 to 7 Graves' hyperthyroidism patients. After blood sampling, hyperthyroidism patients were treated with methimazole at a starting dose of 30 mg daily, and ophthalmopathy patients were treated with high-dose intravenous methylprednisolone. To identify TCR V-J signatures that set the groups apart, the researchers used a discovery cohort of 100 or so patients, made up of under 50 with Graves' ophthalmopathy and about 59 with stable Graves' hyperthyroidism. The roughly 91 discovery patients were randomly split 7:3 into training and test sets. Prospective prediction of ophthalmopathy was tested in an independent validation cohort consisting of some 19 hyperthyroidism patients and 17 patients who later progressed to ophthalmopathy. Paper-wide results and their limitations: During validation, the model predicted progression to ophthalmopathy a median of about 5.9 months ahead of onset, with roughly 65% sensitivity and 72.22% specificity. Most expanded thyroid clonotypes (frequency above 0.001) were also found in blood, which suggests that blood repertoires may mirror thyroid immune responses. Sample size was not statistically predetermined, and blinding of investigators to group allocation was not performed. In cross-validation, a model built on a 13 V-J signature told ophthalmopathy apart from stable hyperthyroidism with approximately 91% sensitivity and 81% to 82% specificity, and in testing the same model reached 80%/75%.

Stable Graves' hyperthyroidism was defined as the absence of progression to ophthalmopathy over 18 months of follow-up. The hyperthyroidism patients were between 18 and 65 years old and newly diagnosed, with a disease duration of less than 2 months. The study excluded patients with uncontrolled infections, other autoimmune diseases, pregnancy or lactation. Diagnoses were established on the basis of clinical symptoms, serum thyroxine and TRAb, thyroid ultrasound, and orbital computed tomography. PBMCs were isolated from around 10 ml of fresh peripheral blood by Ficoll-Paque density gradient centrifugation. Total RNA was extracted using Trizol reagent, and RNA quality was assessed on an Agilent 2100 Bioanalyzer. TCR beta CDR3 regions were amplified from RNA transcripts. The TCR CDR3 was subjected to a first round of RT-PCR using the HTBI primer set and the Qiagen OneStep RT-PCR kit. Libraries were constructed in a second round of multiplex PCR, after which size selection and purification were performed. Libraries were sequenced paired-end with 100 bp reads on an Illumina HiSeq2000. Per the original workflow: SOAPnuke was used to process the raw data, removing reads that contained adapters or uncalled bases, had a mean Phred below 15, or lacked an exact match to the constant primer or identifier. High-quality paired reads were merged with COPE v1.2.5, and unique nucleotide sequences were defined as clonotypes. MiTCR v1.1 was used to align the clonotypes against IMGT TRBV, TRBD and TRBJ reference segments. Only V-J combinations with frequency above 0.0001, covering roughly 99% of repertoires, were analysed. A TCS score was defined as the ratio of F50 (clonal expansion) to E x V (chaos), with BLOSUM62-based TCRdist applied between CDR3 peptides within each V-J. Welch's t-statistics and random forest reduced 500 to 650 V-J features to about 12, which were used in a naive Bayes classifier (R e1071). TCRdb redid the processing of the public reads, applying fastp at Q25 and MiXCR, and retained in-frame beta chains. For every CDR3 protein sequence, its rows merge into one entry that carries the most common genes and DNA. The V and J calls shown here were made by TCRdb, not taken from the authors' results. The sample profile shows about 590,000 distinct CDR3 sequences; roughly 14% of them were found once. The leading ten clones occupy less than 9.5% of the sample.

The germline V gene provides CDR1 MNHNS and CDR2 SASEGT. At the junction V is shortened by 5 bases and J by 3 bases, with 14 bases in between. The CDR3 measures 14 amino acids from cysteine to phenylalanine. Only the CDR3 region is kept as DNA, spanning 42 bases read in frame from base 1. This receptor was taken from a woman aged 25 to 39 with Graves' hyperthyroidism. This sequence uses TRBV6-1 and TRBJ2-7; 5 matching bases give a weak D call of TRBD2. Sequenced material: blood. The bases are TGTGCCAGCAGTTCCGAAAGAGGGATCTACGAGCAGTACTTC. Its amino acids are CASSSERGIYEQYF.